These 26 T cell receptor beta chains share one sample of origin, sequenced in a study of cytomegalovirus exposure and HLA in healthy donors. The assay was immunoSEQ multiplex PCR, and TCRdb's table has in-frame clones only and misses some. Here the sample spans 150,000 to 200,000 clones, roughly nine tenths being singletons. Sample: PBMCs. The receptors originated from a woman under 30 in good health and CMV-seropositive.

V is TRBV2 and J is TRBJ2-5; 9 bases align to TRBD1. Germline CDR1 SNHLY, CDR2 FYNNEI. This CDR3 is built from 17 residues. Trimming at V came to 7 bases and at J to 2 bases, leaving 14 bases not matched to a gene. CDR3 loop: CASKNNRGRRRQETQYF. The CDR3 nucleotides are TGTGCCAGCAAAAACAACAGGGGGCGCAGGAGGCAAGAGACCCAGTACTTC.

A word on this clone: Other DNA sequences from this sample encode an identical CDR3 as well. This rearrangement joins TRBV7-9 to TRBJ2-3, with D unresolved. The CDR3 is made up of 12 amino acids. Germline V lookup: CDR1 SEHNR, CDR2 FQNEAQ (reference sequence). Trimming shortened V by 1 base and J by 6 bases, and 5 bases separated the two germline ends. The CDR3 spells CASSLGRDTQYF. In DNA, the CDR3 is TGTGCCAGCAGCTTAGGGCGGGATACGCAGTATTTT. Full variable domain (rest looked up from reference TRBV7-9 and TRBJ2-3): DTGVSQNPRHKITKRGQNVTFRCDPISEHNRLYWYRQTLGQGPEFLTYFQNEAQLEKSRLLSDRFSAERPKGSFSTLEIQRTEQGDSAMYLCASSLGRDTQYFGPGTRLTVL.

This clone turned up a few times. The chain uses TRBV9 and TRBJ2-1; 7 positions agree with TRBD2. The CDR3 is 14 residues long. The V gene's germline CDR1 is SGDLS and CDR2 YYNGEE. The V segment lost 7 bases and the J segment 5 bases; nucleotides outside the gene matches: 9. The CDR3 DNA sequence: TGTGCCAGCGCGCGGGGGAGTATCAACAATGAGCAGTTCTTC. It yields the protein CASARGSINNEQFF. Full variable domain (remainder filled in from reference TRBV9 and TRBJ2-1): DSGVTQTPKHLITATGQRVTLRCSPRSGDLSVYWYQQSLDQGLQFLIQYYNGEERAKGNILERFSAQQFPDLHSELNLSSLELGDSALYFCASARGSINNEQFFGPGTRLTVL.

The chain is built from TRBV30 and TRBJ2-2; D is perhaps TRBD2 (6 bases). With 5 bases removed from V and 8 bases from J, the gap between germline ends came to 12 bases. Germline V gene data show CDR1 as GTSNPN and CDR2 as SVGIG (reference sequence). This CDR3 spans 12 amino acids. The CDR3 loop is CAWAFGRGELFF. The CDR3 region has the DNA TGTGCCTGGGCCTTTGGGAGGGGGGAGCTGTTTTTT.

The chain combines TRBV27 with TRBJ2-3, with 10 bases lining up with TRBD2. V shed 2 bases and J 2 bases; nucleotides not matched to a gene: 7. The CDR3 totals 17 residues. The germline gives CDR1 MNHEY, CDR2 SMNVEV (reference sequence). Here the CDR3 reads CASSLQGSGGPTDTQYF. In DNA, the CDR3 is TGTGCCAGCAGTTTACAGGGTAGCGGGGGGCCCACAGATACGCAGTATTTT.

The J gene is TRBJ1-1, the V gene TRBV2, with a possible D match to TRBD1 (6 bases). The V end lost 2 bases, the J end lost 11 bases, and 9 bases lay between the germline ends. There are 11 residues in the CDR3. Germline-derived CDR1 and CDR2 are SNHLY and FYNNEI. CDR3 sequence (DNA): TGTGCCAGCAGTGAACAGGGGAACGCTTTCTTT. Its translation is CASSEQGNAFF. The whole variable domain, filled in from reference TRBV2 and TRBJ1-1, reads EPEVTQTPSHQVTQMGQEVILRCVPISNHLYFYWYRQILGQKVEFLVSFYNNEISEKSEIFDDQFSVERPDGSNFTLKIRSTKLEDSAMYFCASSEQGNAFFGQGTRLTVV.

The rearrangement joins TRBV6-5 to TRBJ1-2, with D maybe TRBD1 (5 bases). Germline V CDR1 and CDR2: MNHEY, SVGAGI. V was shortened by 6 bases and J by 4 bases, with 15 bases between the two germline ends. The CDR3 covers 14 residues. The CDR3 region is CASSRGREGYGYTF. CDR3 bases: TGTGCCAGCAGCCGGGGCAGGGAGGGCTATGGCTACACCTTC.

The chain recombines TRBV30 with TRBJ1-2, with D uncertain. This CDR3 has 13 amino acids. In germline, CDR1 is GTSNPN, CDR2 SVGIG (reference sequence). The ends were cut back, 0 bases at V and 8 bases at J, with 13 bases in the middle. The CDR3 nucleotides read TGTGCCTGGAGTGTAGGCTCGGGCGGGGGCTACACCTTC. This translates into CAWSVGSGGGYTF.

The chain is built from TRBV28 and TRBJ2-7, with D tentatively TRBD1 (5 bases). The CDR3 contains 13 residues. Trimming removed 7 bases at V and 4 bases at J, with 14 bases between. CDR1 and CDR2 (germline): MDHEN, SYDVKM. CDR3 amino acids: CASNAGPTYEQYF. CDR3 DNA sequence: TGTGCCAGCAATGCAGGGCCAACTTACGAGCAGTACTTC.

The chain recombines TRBV6-5 with TRBJ2-2; 8 nucleotides match TRBD2. This CDR3 contains 13 residues. CDR1 is MNHEY, CDR2 SVGAGI, per germline. The J segment lost 7 bases and the V segment lost 8 bases, leaving 6 bases of the junction unmatched. In DNA, the CDR3 is TGTGCCAGCCGGGAGGGCCTTAGCGGGGAGCTGTTTTTT. It yields the protein CASREGLSGELFF.

The chain links TRBV5-4 to TRBJ2-3; 8 positions match TRBD2. The CDR3 has 15 residues. Losses at the gene ends were 2 bases for V and 3 bases for J; bases not matched to a gene: 5. Germline V gene lookup returns CDR1 SGHNT and CDR2 YYREEE (reference sequence). CDR3 nucleotides: TGTGCCAGCAGCTTACCGGGGGGGAGAACAGATACGCAGTATTTT. Translation: CASSLPGGRTDTQYF. Supplemented by reference TRBV5-4 and TRBJ2-3, the full variable domain reads ETGVTQSPTHLIKTRGQQVTLRCSSQSGHNTVSWYQQALGQGPQFIFQYYREEENGRGNFPPRFSGLQFPNYSSELNVNALELDDSALYLCASSLPGGRTDTQYFGPGTRLTVL.

The chain has TRBV2 and TRBJ2-7; 10 bases are shared with TRBD2. The trim removed 6 bases at V and 0 bases at J, leaving 8 bases unmatched. CDR3 size: 16 residues. Germline V gives CDR1 SNHLY, CDR2 FYNNEI. CDR3 in DNA: TGTGCCAGCAGGCCCCTTCTAGCGGGGGTCTCCTACGAGCAGTACTTC. Translated, it gives CASRPLLAGVSYEQYF.

The rearrangement links TRBV6-5 to TRBJ1-4, with D tentatively TRBD1 (5 bases). Looked up from germline, CDR1 is MNHEY and CDR2 is SVGAGI. The ends were cut back, 8 bases at V and 8 bases at J, with 18 bases in the middle. The CDR3 sequence is 14 residues long. DNA for the CDR3: TGTGCCAGCCGGGGGGGGAGGGGACCCGAAAAACTGTTTTTT. It codes for CASRGGRGPEKLFF.

V and J are TRBV27 and TRBJ2-4, with a tentative D call TRBD1 (5 bases). V lost 6 bases and J 4 bases, leaving 22 bases between the germline ends. This CDR3 has 17 residues. Germline CDR1 reads MNHEY; CDR2 reads SMNVEV (reference sequence). The CDR3, as DNA: TGTGCCAGCAGATCAATGATGGACACACCGAGGAAAAACATTCAGTACTTC. Its protein is CASRSMMDTPRKNIQYF.

This clone was found once. The gene calls are TRBV4-1 and TRBJ2-2; D gene unclear. The CDR3 spans 14 residues. CDR1 MGHRA and CDR2 YSYEKL come from the germline V gene. The ends were cut back, 0 bases at V and 4 bases at J, with 6 bases in the middle. CDR3 sequence: CASSQDRATGELFF. The CDR3 DNA follows: TGCGCCAGCAGCCAAGATAGAGCCACCGGGGAGCTGTTTTTT.

V gene TRBV7-9 combines with J gene TRBJ1-4; D call uncertain. Germline-derived CDR1 and CDR2 are SEHNR and FQNEAQ (reference sequence). With 0 bases removed from V and 7 bases from J, the gap between germline ends came to 18 bases. This CDR3 is 17 amino acids long. Here the CDR3 reads CASSLAQGLAEGEKLFF. The CDR3 nucleotides are TGTGCCAGCAGCTTAGCGCAAGGGCTCGCCGAGGGTGAAAAACTGTTTTTT.

The chain has TRBV23-1 and TRBJ1-1, with 8 bases lining up with TRBD1. TRBV23-1 is an ORF, and what it does is uncertain. The CDR3 extends over 18 amino acids. The V segment lost 3 bases and the J segment 3 bases; nucleotides outside the gene matches: 15. The CDR3 DNA sequence: TGCGCCAGCAGTCACAATCAACCCAGGGGGCACGGGCACACTGAAGCTTTCTTT. Translated: CASSHNQPRGHGHTEAFF.

The gene calls are TRBV7-8 and TRBJ2-3, with 7 nucleotides matching TRBD2. V lost 5 bases, J lost 2 bases, and 16 bases stayed unmatched. CDR1 is SGHVS, CDR2 FQNEAQ, per germline. The CDR3 runs to 18 residues. DNA of the CDR3: TGTGCCAGCAGCCTACTAGCGTCCACAGTCACTCACACAGATACGCAGTATTTT. Encoded protein: CASSLLASTVTHTDTQYF.

The chain is built from TRBV11-1 and TRBJ2-7, with 7 positions matching TRBD1. CDR1 SGHAT and CDR2 FQDESV come from the germline V gene (reference sequence). The CDR3 has 14 amino acids. The V segment lost 2 bases and the J segment 3 bases; nucleotides outside the gene matches: 4. The CDR3 region is CASSLRGPSYEQYF. The CDR3 coding sequence is TGTGCCAGCAGCTTAAGGGGGCCCAGCTACGAGCAGTACTTC.

The chain couples TRBV7-8 to TRBJ2-1, with 10 bases that match TRBD1. There are 18 residues in the CDR3. From germline, CDR1 is SGHVS and CDR2 FQNEAQ. V was clipped by 5 bases and J by 0 bases; unmatched bases: 10. The CDR3 region is CASSPSGDRGPSYNEQFF. The DNA of the CDR3 is TGTGCCAGCAGCCCTAGTGGGGACAGGGGACCCTCCTACAATGAGCAGTTCTTC.

This clone was counted a few times. The rearrangement joins TRBV29-1 to TRBJ2-7; the match to TRBD1 covers 7 bases. V was clipped by 7 bases and J by 2 bases; unmatched bases: 8. CDR1 is SQVTM, CDR2 ANQGSEA, per germline. The CDR3 totals 13 residues. The CDR3 here is CSATGTVTYEQYF. The CDR3 nucleotides read TGCAGCGCCACCGGGACAGTAACCTACGAGCAGTACTTC.

This chain joins TRBV30 and TRBJ1-1; maybe TRBD1 (6 bases). The germline V gene has CDR1 GTSNPN and CDR2 SVGIG (reference sequence). V dropped 0 bases and J dropped 5 bases, with 13 bases sitting between them. This CDR3 contains 14 residues. CDR3 in amino acids: CAWSVPGGSTEAFF. The CDR3 coding sequence is TGTGCCTGGAGTGTACCGGGGGGCTCTACTGAAGCTTTCTTT.

V and J are TRBV27 and TRBJ2-3; 15 bases line up with TRBD2. This CDR3 region has 14 residues. Germline assignment: CDR1 MNHEY and CDR2 SMNVEV (reference sequence). V was pared by 10 bases and J by 8 bases, with 7 bases of the junction left unmatched. CDR3 amino acids: CATSPGLAGGTQYF. The DNA of the CDR3 is TGTGCCACGTCACCGGGACTAGCGGGAGGTACGCAGTATTTT.

The J gene is TRBJ2-3, the V gene TRBV4-1; 7 bases are shared with TRBD2. This CDR3 spans 17 amino acids. After removal of 3 bases from V and 1 base from J, the junction contained 10 bases not matched to a gene. Germline-derived CDR1 and CDR2 are MGHRA and YSYEKL. CDR3 sequence (DNA): TGCGCCAGCAGCCAGCGCGGACGGGGGAGGGGCACAGATACGCAGTATTTT. This gives the protein CASSQRGRGRGTDTQYF.

The chain recombines TRBV28 with TRBJ1-2; D ambiguous. Germline values: CDR1 MDHEN, CDR2 SYDVKM. With 3 bases removed from V and 1 base from J, the gap between germline ends came to 9 bases. The CDR3 runs 14 residues. The CDR3 region is CASSFPGDNYGYTF. DNA for the CDR3: TGTGCCAGCAGTTTCCCGGGAGATAACTATGGCTACACCTTC.

V gene TRBV28 combines with J gene TRBJ2-7; 10 bases match TRBD2. The CDR3 extends over 15 amino acids. Germline V gives CDR1 MDHEN, CDR2 SYDVKM. V trimming: 3 bases; J trimming: 4 bases; junction bases outside the gene matches: 6. The CDR3 sequence: CASSLGASGSYEQYF. The DNA for the CDR3 is TGTGCCAGCAGTTTGGGGGCTAGCGGGAGTTACGAGCAGTACTTC.